Shown below are 3 T cell receptor beta chains from a single sample sequenced in a study of blood T cell repertoires in COVID-19. Libraries were prepared by immunoSEQ multiplex PCR; TCRdb keeps only in-frame clonotypes and omits some of them. The table lists about 200,000 clones, almost 90% of them singletons. The source material was peripheral blood. The receptors originated from a man younger than 30 with active or convalescent COVID-19.

The table lists this clone with a few counts. This chain uses TRBV7-2 with TRBJ1-1; 8 bases match TRBD1. V lost 4 bases and J lost 0; bases outside the gene matches: 7. The CDR3 is 16 amino acids. Germline CDR1 reads SGHTA; CDR2 reads FQGNSA. The CDR3 loop is CASSSQGQGLNTEAFF. The CDR3 coding sequence is TGTGCCAGCAGCTCACAAGGACAGGGATTGAACACTGAAGCTTTCTTT.

The rearrangement links TRBV5-4 to TRBJ2-1, with 8 bases fitting TRBD1. Germline CDR1 SGHNT, CDR2 YYREEE (reference sequence). V lost 4 bases and J lost 7; bases outside the gene matches: 7. The CDR3 loop spans 14 amino acids. CDR3 nucleotides: TGTGCCAGCAGCCCGCGGACAGGGAAAAATGAGCAGTTCTTC. Residues: CASSPRTGKNEQFF.

This clone has a single count. V gene TRBV10-3 combines with J gene TRBJ2-5, with 9 bases fitting TRBD1. Germline V lookup: CDR1 ENHRY, CDR2 SYGVKD. Trimming cost V 5 bases and J 5 bases; bases outside gene matches: 3. There are 13 residues in the CDR3. CDR3 sequence (DNA): TGTGCCATCAGTCCGGACAGGGGTGAGACCCAGTACTTC. Encoded protein: CAISPDRGETQYF.